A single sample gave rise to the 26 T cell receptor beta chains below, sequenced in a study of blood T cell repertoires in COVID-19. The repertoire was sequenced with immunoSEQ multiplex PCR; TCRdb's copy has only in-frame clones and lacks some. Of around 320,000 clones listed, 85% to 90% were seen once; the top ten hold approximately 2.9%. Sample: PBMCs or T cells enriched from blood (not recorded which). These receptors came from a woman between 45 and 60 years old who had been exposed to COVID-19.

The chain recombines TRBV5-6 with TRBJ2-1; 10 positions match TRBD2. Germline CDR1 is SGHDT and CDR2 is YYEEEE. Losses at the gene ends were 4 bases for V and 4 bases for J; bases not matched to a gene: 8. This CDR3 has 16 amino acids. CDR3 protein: CASSPTGLAAYNEQFF. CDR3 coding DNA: TGTGCCAGCAGCCCCACAGGACTAGCGGCGTACAATGAGCAGTTCTTC. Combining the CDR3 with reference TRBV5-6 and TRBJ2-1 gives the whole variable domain DAGVTQSPTHLIKTRGQQVTLRCSPKSGHDTVSWYQQALGQGPQFIFQYYEEEERQRGNFPDRFSGHQFPNYSSELNVNALLLGDSALYLCASSPTGLAAYNEQFFGPGTRLTVL.

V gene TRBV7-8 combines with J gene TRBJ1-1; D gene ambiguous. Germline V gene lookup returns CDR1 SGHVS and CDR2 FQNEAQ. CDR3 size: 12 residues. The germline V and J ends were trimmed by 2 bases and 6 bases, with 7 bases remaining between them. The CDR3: CASSLIPAEAFF. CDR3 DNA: TGTGCCAGCAGCTTAATCCCCGCTGAAGCTTTCTTT.

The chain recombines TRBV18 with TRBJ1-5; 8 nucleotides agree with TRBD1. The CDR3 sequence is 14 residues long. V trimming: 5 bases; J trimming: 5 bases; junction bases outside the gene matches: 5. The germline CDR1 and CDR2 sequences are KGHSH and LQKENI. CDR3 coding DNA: TGTGCCAGCTCAGCGACAGGGGACCATCAGCCCCAGCATTTT. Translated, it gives CASSATGDHQPQHF.

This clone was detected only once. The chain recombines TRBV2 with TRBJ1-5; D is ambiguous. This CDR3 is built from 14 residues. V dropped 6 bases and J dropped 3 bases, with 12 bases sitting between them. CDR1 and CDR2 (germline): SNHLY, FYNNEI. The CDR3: CASRMGRDNQPQHF. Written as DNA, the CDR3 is TGTGCCAGCAGAATGGGGAGGGACAATCAGCCCCAGCATTTT.

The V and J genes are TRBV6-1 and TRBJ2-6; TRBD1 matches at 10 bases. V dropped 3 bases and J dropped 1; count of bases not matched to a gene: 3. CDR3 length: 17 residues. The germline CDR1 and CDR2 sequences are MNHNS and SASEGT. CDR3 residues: CASSDDRGLSGANVLTF. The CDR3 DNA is TGTGCCAGCAGTGACGACAGGGGGCTTTCTGGGGCCAACGTCCTGACTTTC.

The DNA of the CDR3 is TGTGCCAGCAGCTCGGGCCCCCGGGGCACCGGGGAGCTGTTTTTT. Its protein is CASSSGPRGTGELFF. V and J are TRBV3-1 (or the pseudogene TRBV3-2) and TRBJ2-2; D perhaps matches TRBD2 (5 bases). The CDR3 has 15 residues. The germline gives CDR1 LGHDT, CDR2 YNNKEL (reference sequence). V was cut by 5 bases and J by 4 bases, with 14 bases left in between.

CDR3 sequence (DNA): TGTGCCAGCAGCCCCTGGGGGCAGGCCACAGATACGCAGTATTTT. Translated, it gives CASSPWGQATDTQYF. V is TRBV3-1 (or the pseudogene TRBV3-2) and J is TRBJ2-3; weak D call: TRBD1 (6 bases). Trimming cost V 4 bases and J 2 bases, with 13 bases left between them. The CDR3 has 15 amino acids. Per germline, CDR1 LGHDT and CDR2 YNNKEL (reference sequence).

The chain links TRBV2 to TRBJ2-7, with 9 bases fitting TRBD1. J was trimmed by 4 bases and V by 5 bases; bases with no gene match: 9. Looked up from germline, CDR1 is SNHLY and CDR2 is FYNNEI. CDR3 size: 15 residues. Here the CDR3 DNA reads TGTGCCAGCAGTCTCCTGGGGGACAGGGAGTACGAGCAGTACTTC. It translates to CASSLLGDREYEQYF.

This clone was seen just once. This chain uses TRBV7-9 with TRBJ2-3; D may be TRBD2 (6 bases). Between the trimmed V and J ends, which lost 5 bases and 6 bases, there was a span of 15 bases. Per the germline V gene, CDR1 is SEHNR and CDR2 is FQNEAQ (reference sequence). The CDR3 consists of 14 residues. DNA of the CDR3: TGTGCCAGCAGCCGACTAGTCTCGGAGGATACGCAGTATTTT. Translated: CASSRLVSEDTQYF.

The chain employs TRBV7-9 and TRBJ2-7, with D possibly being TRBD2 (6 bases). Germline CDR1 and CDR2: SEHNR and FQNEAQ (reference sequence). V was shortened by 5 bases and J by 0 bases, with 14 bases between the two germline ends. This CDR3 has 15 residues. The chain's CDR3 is CASSQRRGNSYEQYF. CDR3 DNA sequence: TGTGCCAGCAGCCAAAGGCGGGGAAACTCCTACGAGCAGTACTTC.

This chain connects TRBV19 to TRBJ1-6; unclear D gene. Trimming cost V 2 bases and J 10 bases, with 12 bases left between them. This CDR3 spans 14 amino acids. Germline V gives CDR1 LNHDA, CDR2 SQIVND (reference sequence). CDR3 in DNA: TGTGCCAGTAGTATACCCGGGTCAAGATCACCCCTCCACTTT. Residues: CASSIPGSRSPLHF.

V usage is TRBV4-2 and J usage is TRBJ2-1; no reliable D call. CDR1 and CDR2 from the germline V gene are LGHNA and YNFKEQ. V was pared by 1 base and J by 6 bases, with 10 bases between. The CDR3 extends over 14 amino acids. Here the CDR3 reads CASSQGFQSNEQFF. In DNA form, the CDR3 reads TGTGCCAGCAGCCAAGGTTTCCAATCCAATGAGCAGTTCTTC.

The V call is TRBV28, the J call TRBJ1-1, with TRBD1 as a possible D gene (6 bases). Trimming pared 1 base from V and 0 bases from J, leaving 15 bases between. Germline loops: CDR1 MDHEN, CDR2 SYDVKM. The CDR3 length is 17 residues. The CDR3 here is CASSLLAGVQMNTEAFF. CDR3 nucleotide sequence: TGTGCCAGCAGTTTATTGGCAGGGGTCCAGATGAACACTGAAGCTTTCTTT.

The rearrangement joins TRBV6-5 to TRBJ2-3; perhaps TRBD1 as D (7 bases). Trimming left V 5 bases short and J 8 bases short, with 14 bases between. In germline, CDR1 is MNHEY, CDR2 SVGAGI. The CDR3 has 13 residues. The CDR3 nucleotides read TGTGCCAGCAGTCCCAGGGGGGTGAGTACGCAGTATTTT. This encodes CASSPRGVSTQYF.

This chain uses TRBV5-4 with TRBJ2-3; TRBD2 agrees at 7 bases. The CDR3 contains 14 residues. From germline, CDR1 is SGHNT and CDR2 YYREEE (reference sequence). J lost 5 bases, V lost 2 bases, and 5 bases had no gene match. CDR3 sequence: CASSFGGKEDTQYF. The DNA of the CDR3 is TGTGCCAGCAGCTTCGGGGGGAAAGAAGATACGCAGTATTTT.

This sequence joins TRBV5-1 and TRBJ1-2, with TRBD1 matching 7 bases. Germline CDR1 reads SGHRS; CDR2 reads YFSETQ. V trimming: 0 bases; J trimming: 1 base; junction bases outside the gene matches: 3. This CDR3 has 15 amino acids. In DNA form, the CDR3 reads TGCGCCAGCAGCTTGGAGGGGGCGATTAACTATGGCTACACCTTC. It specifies CASSLEGAINYGYTF.

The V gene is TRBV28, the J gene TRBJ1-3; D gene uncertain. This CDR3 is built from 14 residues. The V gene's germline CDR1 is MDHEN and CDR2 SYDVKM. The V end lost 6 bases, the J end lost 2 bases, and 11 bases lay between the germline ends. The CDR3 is CASRNEVPGNTIYF. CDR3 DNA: TGTGCCAGCAGAAACGAGGTACCTGGAAACACCATATATTTT.

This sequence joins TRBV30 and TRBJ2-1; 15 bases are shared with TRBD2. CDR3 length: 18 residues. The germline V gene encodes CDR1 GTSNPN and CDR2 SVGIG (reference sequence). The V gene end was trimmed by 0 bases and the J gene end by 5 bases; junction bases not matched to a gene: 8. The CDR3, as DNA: TGTGCCTGGAGTGTTGGGCGGACTAGCGGGGGGGCCAACAATGAGCAGTTCTTC. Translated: CAWSVGRTSGGANNEQFF.

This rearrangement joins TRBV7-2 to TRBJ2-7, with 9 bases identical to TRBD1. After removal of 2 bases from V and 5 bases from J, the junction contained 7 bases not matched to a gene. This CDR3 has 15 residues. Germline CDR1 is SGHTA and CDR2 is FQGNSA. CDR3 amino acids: CASSLTGQGPHEQYF. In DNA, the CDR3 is TGTGCCAGCAGCTTAACGGGACAGGGCCCGCACGAGCAGTACTTC.

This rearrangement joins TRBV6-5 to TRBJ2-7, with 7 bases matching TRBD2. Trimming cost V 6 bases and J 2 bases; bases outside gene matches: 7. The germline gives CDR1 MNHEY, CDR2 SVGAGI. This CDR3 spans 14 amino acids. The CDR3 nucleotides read TGTGCCAGCAGGGCTAGCGGCGGAACCTACGAGCAGTACTTC. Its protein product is CASRASGGTYEQYF.

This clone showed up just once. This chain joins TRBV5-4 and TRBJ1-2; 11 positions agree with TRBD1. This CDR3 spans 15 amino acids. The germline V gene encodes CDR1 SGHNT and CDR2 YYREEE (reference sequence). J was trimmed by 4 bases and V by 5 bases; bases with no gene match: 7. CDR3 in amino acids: CASRDGQGASYGYTF. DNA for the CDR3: TGTGCCAGCAGAGATGGACAGGGGGCTAGCTATGGCTACACCTTC. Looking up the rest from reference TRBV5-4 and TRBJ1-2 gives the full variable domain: ETGVTQSPTHLIKTRGQQVTLRCSSQSGHNTVSWYQQALGQGPQFIFQYYREEENGRGNFPPRFSGLQFPNYSSELNVNALELDDSALYLCASRDGQGASYGYTFGSGTRLTVV.

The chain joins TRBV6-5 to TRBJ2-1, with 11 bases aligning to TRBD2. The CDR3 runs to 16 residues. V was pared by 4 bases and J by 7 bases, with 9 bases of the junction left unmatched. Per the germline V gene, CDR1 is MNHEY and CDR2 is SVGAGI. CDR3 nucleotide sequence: TGTGCCAGCAGTTCAAGAACTAGCGGGGGTTTAAATGAGCAGTTCTTC. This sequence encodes CASSSRTSGGLNEQFF.

The CDR3 is CASSPSGQASMAKLFF. The CDR3 DNA sequence: TGTGCCAGCAGCCCCAGTGGGCAGGCTTCAATGGCAAAACTGTTTTTT. The V gene is TRBV25-1, the J gene TRBJ1-4; no clear D. Germline V lookup: CDR1 MGHDK, CDR2 SYGVNS. V shed 6 bases and J shed 10 bases, with 24 bases lying between them. The CDR3 covers 16 residues.

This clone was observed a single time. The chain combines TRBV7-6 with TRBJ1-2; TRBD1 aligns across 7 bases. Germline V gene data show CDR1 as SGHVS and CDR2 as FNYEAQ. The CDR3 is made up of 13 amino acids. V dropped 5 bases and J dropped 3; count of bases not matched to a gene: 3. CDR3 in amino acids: CASSQDRDYGYTF. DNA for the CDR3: TGTGCCAGCAGCCAAGACAGGGACTATGGCTACACCTTC. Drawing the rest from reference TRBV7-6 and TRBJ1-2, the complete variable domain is GAGVSQSPRYKVTKRGQDVALRCDPISGHVSLYWYRQALGQGPEFLTYFNYEAQQDKSGLPNDRFSAERPEGSISTLTIQRTEQRDSAMYRCASSQDRDYGYTFGSGTRLTVV.

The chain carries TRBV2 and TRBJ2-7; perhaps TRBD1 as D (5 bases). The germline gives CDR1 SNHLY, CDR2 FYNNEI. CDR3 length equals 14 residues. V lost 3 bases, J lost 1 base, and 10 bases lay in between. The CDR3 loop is CASSDRVLSYEQYF. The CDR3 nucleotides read TGTGCCAGCAGTGACAGGGTATTGTCCTACGAGCAGTACTTC.

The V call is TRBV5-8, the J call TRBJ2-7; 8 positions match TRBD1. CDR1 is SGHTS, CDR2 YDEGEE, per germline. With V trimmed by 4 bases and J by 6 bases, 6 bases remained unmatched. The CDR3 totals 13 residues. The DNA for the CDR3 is TGTGCCAGCAGCCGGACAGGGCCCCCCGAGCAGTACTTC. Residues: CASSRTGPPEQYF. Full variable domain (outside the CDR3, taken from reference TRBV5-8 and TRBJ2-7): EAGVTQSPTHLIKTRGQQATLRCSPISGHTSVYWYQQALGLGLQFLLWYDEGEERNRGNFPPRFSGRQFPNYSSELNVNALELEDSALYLCASSRTGPPEQYFGPGTRLTVT.